This T cell receptor (beta chain) originates from a study of shared clonotypes between healthy human individuals. Study-wide results and limits: Memory subsets generally showed lower estimated richness than naive subsets. Non-shared clonotypes had lower generation probabilities than those shared by all four donors.

CDR3 size: 14 residues. Germline-derived CDR1 and CDR2 are SGDLS and YYNGEE. Trimming left V 1 base short and J 1 base short, with 6 bases between. Measured with immunoSEQ multiplex PCR; TCRdb has only the in-frame clones, and not every one. The sample shows around 1.5 million clones, 98% of them seen only once. Remarks on this clone: Its target is unknown. The same CDR3 can be traced to other DNA sequences in this sample.

Into CD45RA+ naive and CD45RA-negative memory subsets, the CD4+ cells were split. The material sequenced was naive CD4+ T cells sorted from blood. Specified subset: CD45RA+ positively selected. The sequence was collected from a man in his thirties or forties in good health. The V gene is TRBV9, the J gene TRBJ2-1; the D gene is possibly TRBD2 (6 bases). The CDR3 is CASSVLASYNEQFF. CDR3 DNA sequence: TGTGCCAGCAGCGTACTAGCGTCCTACAATGAGCAGTTCTTC.